Listed below are T cell receptor beta chains from one sample, sequenced in a study of cytomegalovirus exposure and HLA in healthy donors. Sequencing was performed with immunoSEQ multiplex PCR; in TCRdb, only in-frame clones are kept and a portion is missing. The sample lists around 64,000 clones, 86% seen once, with 1.5% to 2.5% in the top ten. The sample was PBMCs. These receptors were taken from a woman younger than 45 in good health and CMV-seronegative. Each CDR3 is given with its conserved first and last residue. The order of the fields is V gene, D gene, J gene, clone size, CDR3 DNA, CDR3 protein. D genes are given only for firm matches. Size values are once, few and many counts, or a class for expanded clones, and some rows have none.

>TRBV4-1|-|TRBJ2-7|-
TGCGCCAGCAGCCAAGTAGCATACCCTGATTCGATCGGCTACGAGCAGTACTTC
CASSQVAYPDSIGYEQYF
>TRBV5-1|TRBD1|TRBJ1-1|few
TGCGCCAGCAGCTCAACAGGGGGCACTGAAGCTTTCTTT
CASSSTGGTEAFF
>TRBV5-1|-|TRBJ2-2|-
TGCGCCAGCAGCTTGGCCTTGGGCGGGCGGAGCACCGGGGAGCTGTTTTTT
CASSLALGGRSTGELFF
>TRBV9|-|TRBJ2-7|-
TGTGCCAGCAGCGGGGGACTTCTCGCCTACGAGCAGTACTTC
CASSGGLLAYEQYF
>TRBV2|-|TRBJ2-5|-
TGTGCCAGCAGTGAAGGCTTAGTGAGCCTAGCAAACCGTCAAGAGACCCAGTACTTC
CASSEGLVSLANRQETQYF
>TRBV18|-|TRBJ1-5|-
TGTGCCAGCTCACCACTGGGGGGGAGCAATCAGCCCCAGCATTTT
CASSPLGGSNQPQHF
>TRBV6-6|TRBD1|TRBJ2-7|once
TGTGCCAGCAGTTACGGGACAGGGGTGGTCGAGCAGTACTTC
CASSYGTGVVEQYF
>TRBV28|-|TRBJ1-4|few
TGTGCCAGCACTACAGCCCCTAATGAAAAACTGTTTTTT
CASTTAPNEKLFF
>TRBV5-5|TRBD1|TRBJ1-2|few
TGTGCCAGCAAATTACCGGGACAGGGGGGAGATGGCTACACCTTC
CASKLPGQGGDGYTF
>TRBV5-1|-|TRBJ2-7|-
TGCGCCAGCAGTCGCGACGGGGAATCCTACGAGCAGTACTTC
CASSRDGESYEQYF
>TRBV7-9|-|TRBJ1-1|-
TGTGCCAGCAGCCCTACCCTGGACAGGAACACTGAAGCTTTCTTT
CASSPTLDRNTEAFF
>TRBV11-3|-|TRBJ1-4|-
TGTGCCAGCAGCCGACTTAGGGAAAAACTGTTTTTT
CASSRLREKLFF
>TRBV4-3|-|TRBJ2-7|-
TGCGCCAGCAGCCAAGAGGCAGGGGAGTTTTACGAGCAGTACTTC
CASSQEAGEFYEQYF
>TRBV5-6|-|TRBJ1-2|few
TGTGCCAGCAGCCTCAGGGCGGGATATGGCTACACCTTC
CASSLRAGYGYTF
>TRBV11-2|TRBD2|TRBJ2-7|-
TGTGCCAGCAGCTTAAAGGTAGCGGGACTCTCTAGCGAGCAGTACTTC
CASSLKVAGLSSEQYF
>TRBV7-3|-|TRBJ1-2|-
TGTGCCAGCAGCCCTCAGGGGATCGAGGGCTACACCTTC
CASSPQGIEGYTF
>TRBV11-3|TRBD1|TRBJ2-3|-
TGTGCCAGCAGCCACCGACAGGGGGCCGCAGATACGCAGTATTTT
CASSHRQGAADTQYF
>TRBV5-6|-|TRBJ2-7|-
TGTGCCAGCAGCTTTGGTGCAGTTCCCTACGAGCAGTACTTC
CASSFGAVPYEQYF
>TRBV5-1|-|TRBJ2-5|-
TGCGCCAGCAGCTTGGGTCAGGGCCAAGAGACCCAGTACTTC
CASSLGQGQETQYF
>TRBV28|TRBD1|TRBJ1-2|-
TGTGCCGGATGGGACAGGAAAATCTATGGCTACACCTTC
CAGWDRKIYGYTF
>TRBV6-1|-|TRBJ2-1|few
TGTGCCAGCAGTTTTAAGTTCTTC
CASSFKFF
>TRBV7-9|-|TRBJ1-6|-
TGTGCCAGCAGCTTAGGATCGGGGGAGAATTCACCCCTCCACTTT
CASSLGSGENSPLHF
>TRBV7-9|TRBD2|TRBJ2-2|few
TGTGCCAGCAGCTGGGGGACTAGCGGGAAGAACACCGGGGAGCTGTTTTTT
CASSWGTSGKNTGELFF
>TRBV7-7|TRBD2|TRBJ2-7|once
TGTGCTAGCAGCTTAGATGGCCCCTGGGGGGGGGACTACGAGCAGTACTTC
CASSLDGPWGGDYEQYF
>TRBV5-4|-|TRBJ2-1|-
TGTGCCAGCAGCTTATCTCCCGGTTCATACAATGAGCAGTTCTTC
CASSLSPGSYNEQFF
>TRBV28|TRBD1|TRBJ1-2|-
TGTGCCAGCAGGGCACAGGGGGAGAACTATGGCTACACCTTC
CASRAQGENYGYTF
>TRBV6-5|-|TRBJ1-1|-
TGTGCCAGCACCAGGGGTACTGAAGCTTTCTTT
CASTRGTEAFF
>TRBV6-5|-|TRBJ1-5|-
TGTGCCAGCAGTTACTCCTTTAATCAGCCCCAGCATTTT
CASSYSFNQPQHF